This passage covers 13 T cell receptor beta chains from one sample sequenced in a study of post-analysis software for immune sequencing data. Study results and caveats: The study found TRBV5-6, TRBV5-1 and TRBV20-1 among five TRBV segments more frequent in patients than controls.

For these TCRs, the target antigens are not known. Unique molecular identifiers were carried by the TCR beta cDNA libraries. TCRdb used MiXCR to reprocess the PCR reads, holding one entry per CDR3 protein. The sample contains approximately 770,000 distinct CDR3 sequences, about 45% of which appear only once. What was sequenced was blood. The receptors were gathered from a girl aged 5 to 17 with multiple sclerosis.

V is TRBV18 and J is TRBJ1-5, with a possible D match to TRBD1 (6 bases). Trimming pared 5 bases from V and 1 base from J, leaving 12 bases between. Germline V gene lookup returns CDR1 KGHSH and CDR2 LQKENI. This CDR3 has 15 amino acids. CDR3 DNA: TGTGCCAGCTCAGACAGGCAGCTGAGCAATCAGCCCCAGCATTTT. It codes for CASSDRQLSNQPQHF.

This clonotype appeared a few times. In nucleotides, the CDR3 is TGCAGTGCTAGAACCACGGCCCTTACTCTCGAAGGTAGGGGTCCCAACGAGCAGTACTTC. The encoded protein is CSARTTALTLEGRGPNEQYF. The chain uses TRBV20-1 and TRBJ2-7; D possibly corresponds to TRBD1 (5 bases). From germline, CDR1 is DFQATT and CDR2 SNEGSKA (reference sequence). V was pared by 2 bases and J by 5 bases, with 34 bases between. The CDR3 is made up of 20 amino acids.

CDR3: CASSLGQVGYGYTF. The CDR3 nucleotides read TGTGCCAGCAGTTTGGGGCAGGTGGGCTATGGCTACACCTTC. The gene calls are TRBV12-3 or TRBV12-4 and TRBJ1-2; a weak D match, TRBD1 (5 bases). Trimming left V 3 bases short and J 4 bases short, with 12 bases between. This CDR3 has 14 residues.

There are a few counts of this clonotype. This chain links TRBV27 with TRBJ1-1, with D maybe TRBD1 (6 bases). The V gene lost 3 bases and the J gene lost 4 bases, with 9 bases spanning the gap. Germline loops: CDR1 MNHEY, CDR2 SMNVEV (reference sequence). This CDR3 has 13 amino acids. The CDR3 DNA reads TGTGCCAGCAGTTTCAGGGGTGGCACTGAAGCTTTCTTT. Translating gives CASSFRGGTEAFF.

The rearrangement links TRBV12-3 or TRBV12-4 to TRBJ2-3; possibly TRBD2 for D (6 bases). The CDR3 has 17 residues. V was cut by 5 bases and J by 2 bases, with 20 bases left in between. CDR3 sequence reads: CASSPGDWRIPTDTQYF. CDR3 nucleotide sequence: TGTGCCAGCAGTCCGGGGGACTGGCGGATACCCACAGATACGCAGTATTTT.

This clonotype was observed a few times. The V call is TRBV7-3, the J call TRBJ2-3; TRBD2 is a possible D gene (6 bases). The germline CDR1 and CDR2 sequences are SGHTA and FQGTGA. V lost 5 bases to trimming and J lost 2 bases, with 14 bases between them. The CDR3 extends over 15 amino acids. Here the CDR3 reads CASSHSGAITDTQYF. CDR3 bases: TGTGCCAGCAGCCATAGCGGAGCGATCACAGATACGCAGTATTTT.

This chain uses TRBV6-1 with TRBJ1-6, with D perhaps TRBD1 (5 bases). Trimming pared 1 base from V and 9 bases from J, leaving 10 bases between. The CDR3 length is 14 residues. Germline loops: CDR1 MNHNS, CDR2 SASEGT. This CDR3 is CASSEGGDPSPLHF. The CDR3 DNA reads TGTGCCAGCAGTGAAGGGGGGGATCCTTCACCCCTCCACTTT.

This clonotype was detected a few times. V usage is TRBV27 and J usage is TRBJ1-2; the match to TRBD1 covers 8 bases. Trimming removed 7 bases from V and 8 bases from J; junction bases left unmatched: 15. This CDR3 comprises 15 residues. CDR1 is MNHEY, CDR2 SMNVEV, per germline (reference sequence). CDR3 residues: CASTKEAGGPGGYTF. CDR3 nucleotides: TGTGCCAGCACCAAGGAGGCAGGGGGCCCGGGAGGCTACACCTTC.

J is TRBJ2-7 and V is TRBV6-5; D is ambiguous. Judging by the DNA end, TRBJ2-5 fits better; the J call may be wrong. The V gene's germline CDR1 is MNHEY and CDR2 SVGAGI. This CDR3 has 14 residues. The CDR3 region is CASSYDGWAETQYF. The CDR3 coding sequence is TGTGCCAGCAGTTACGATGGCTGGGCAGAGACCCAGTACTTC.

This clonotype has a handful of counts. This sequence joins TRBV7-8 and TRBJ2-6; D is undetermined. V shed 4 bases and J shed 0 bases, with 10 bases lying between them. The CDR3 has 16 amino acids. Germline CDR1 and CDR2: SGHVS and FQNEAQ. The CDR3 here is CASSSFGRSGANVLTF. CDR3 nucleotides: TGTGCCAGCAGCTCATTCGGGCGCTCTGGGGCCAACGTCCTGACTTTC.

The chain couples TRBV4-3 to TRBJ2-7; D gene unclear. Germline V gene data show CDR1 as LGHNA and CDR2 as YSLEER. The V end lost 0 bases, the J end lost 5 bases, and 8 bases lay between the germline ends. The CDR3 covers 13 residues. The CDR3 nucleotides read TGCGCCAGCAGCCAAGATCGTTCCGACGAGCAGTACTTC. It translates to CASSQDRSDEQYF.

The chain combines TRBV7-2 with TRBJ2-1, with a tentative D call TRBD2 (5 bases). This CDR3 has 15 residues. With 1 base removed from V and 10 bases from J, the gap between germline ends came to 17 bases. From germline, CDR1 is SGHTA and CDR2 FQGNSA. The CDR3 DNA sequence: TGTGCCAGCAGCTTAGGCAGCGGAGAGAACTACGAGCAGTTCTTC. The encoded protein is CASSLGSGENYEQFF.

This sequence joins TRBV20-1 and TRBJ1-1; 7 bases line up with TRBD1. Germline trimming cut 2 bases from V and 9 bases from J; bases unmatched to any gene: 9. The germline gives CDR1 DFQATT, CDR2 SNEGSKA (reference sequence). The CDR3 has 13 amino acids. The CDR3 coding sequence is TGCAGTGCTAGATACCCCGACAGGGCACAAGCTTTCTTT. Translated, it gives CSARYPDRAQAFF.